This T cell receptor (beta chain) was obtained from a study of T cell changes during pregnancy in multiple sclerosis. The data were produced by immunoSEQ multiplex PCR, yet TCRdb's version contains in-frame clones alone and is incomplete. This sample carries approximately 38,000 clones, roughly nine tenths of them seen once, and the ten largest clones take more than 5%. V dropped 4 bases and J dropped 2; count of bases not matched to a gene: 2. CDR3 length: 12 residues. The germline V gene encodes CDR1 GTSNPN and CDR2 SVGIG (reference sequence). The sequence came from a female donor with multiple sclerosis, enrolled in a pregnancy study. The genes are TRBV30 and TRBJ2-7, with 7 bases lining up with TRBD2. Sample: CD8+ T cells from peripheral blood mononuclear cells, taken in the third trimester of pregnancy. CDR3 sequence: CAWTSGAYEQYF. The CDR3 coding sequence is TGTGCCTGGACTAGCGGAGCCTACGAGCAGTACTTC.